This passage covers 10 T cell receptor beta chains from one sample sequenced in a study of blood T cell repertoires in COVID-19. Some clones are missing from TCRdb's copy, which holds only in-frame ones; the method was immunoSEQ multiplex PCR. The sample lists 200,000 to 300,000 clones; about 80% were seen once. Material for sequencing was peripheral blood. All receptors derive from a woman aged 80 or older with acute or convalescent COVID-19.

The chain combines TRBV3-1 (or the pseudogene TRBV3-2) with TRBJ1-2, with 8 nucleotides matching TRBD1. This CDR3 has 15 amino acids. Per the germline V gene, CDR1 is LGHDT and CDR2 is YNNKEL (reference sequence). The V segment lost 1 base and the J segment 5 bases; nucleotides outside the gene matches: 6. CDR3 in DNA: TGTGCCAGCAGCCAAGGGCAGGGGGCTTTGTATGGCTACACCTTC. Its protein product is CASSQGQGALYGYTF.

The J gene is TRBJ1-1, the V gene TRBV2; tentatively, D is TRBD1 (6 bases). The CDR3 spans 13 residues. Trimming left V 9 bases short and J 4 bases short, with 15 bases between. CDR1 is SNHLY and CDR2 is FYNNEI in the germline V gene. Here the CDR3 DNA reads TGTGCCAGTTACAGGGTTCTGGGCACTGAAGCTTTCTTT. It is translated as CASYRVLGTEAFF.

The chain uses TRBV9 and TRBJ1-3, with 7 bases lining up with TRBD1. With V trimmed by 2 bases and J by 5 bases, 7 bases remained unmatched. Germline values: CDR1 SGDLS, CDR2 YYNGEE. There are 15 residues in the CDR3. The CDR3 loop is CASSVTGTRRNTIYF. Here the CDR3 DNA reads TGTGCCAGCAGCGTGACAGGGACCCGGCGAAACACCATATATTTT.

The chain links TRBV3-1 (or the pseudogene TRBV3-2) to TRBJ2-1; D unresolved. The CDR3 runs to 13 residues. Germline values: CDR1 LGHDT, CDR2 YNNKEL (reference sequence). V dropped 5 bases and J dropped 3 bases, with 8 bases sitting between them. The CDR3 DNA is TGTGCCAGCAGCGCGCGGCGCTACAATGAGCAGTTCTTC. Amino acid sequence: CASSARRYNEQFF.

V and J are TRBV6-5 and TRBJ1-2; a possible D gene is TRBD1 (5 bases). CDR3 length: 14 amino acids. Looked up from germline, CDR1 is MNHEY and CDR2 is SVGAGI. Trimming pared 6 bases from V and 1 base from J, leaving 12 bases between. The DNA of the CDR3 is TGTGCCAGCAGGCCTCAGGGATTTAACTATGGCTACACCTTC. Its protein is CASRPQGFNYGYTF.

The CDR3 region has the DNA TGTGCCACCAGCAGAGACCGTGAAGCTTTCTTT. This translates into CATSRDREAFF. V gene TRBV15 combines with J gene TRBJ1-1; the D is unclear. Germline V lookup: CDR1 LNHNV, CDR2 YYDKDF (reference sequence). V gave up 0 bases and J gave up 7 bases, with 3 bases separating them. This CDR3 region has 11 residues.

The rearrangement links TRBV12-5 to TRBJ2-6, with a weak D call TRBD2 (5 bases). From germline, CDR1 is LGHNT and CDR2 FRNRAP. The length of the CDR3 is 15 residues. V lost 6 bases and J 1 base, leaving 10 bases between the germline ends. The CDR3 DNA reads as TGTGCTAGTGGGACCGGGGAGTCTGGGGCCAACGTCCTGACTTTC. Protein sequence: CASGTGESGANVLTF.

As DNA, the CDR3 is TGTGCCAGCTCCCGAGGGCGGGGGGGAACCTACAATGAGCAGTTCTTC. It is translated as CASSRGRGGTYNEQFF. The V gene is TRBV2, the J gene TRBJ2-1; 9 bases line up with TRBD2. CDR3 length: 16 amino acids. From germline, CDR1 is SNHLY and CDR2 FYNNEI. Trimming took 8 bases from V and 2 from J; bases not matched to a gene: 10.

The chain has TRBV5-1 and TRBJ1-2, with 7 bases aligning to TRBD1. V trimming: 4 bases; J trimming: 8 bases; junction bases outside the gene matches: 8. This CDR3 has 13 residues. Germline loops: CDR1 SGHRS, CDR2 YFSETQ. In DNA, the CDR3 is TGCGCCAGCAGCCCAGGACAGGCCCCGGGCTACACCTTC. It encodes CASSPGQAPGYTF. The variable domain in full, completed from reference TRBV5-1 and TRBJ1-2, reads KAGVTQTPRYLIKTRGQQVTLSCSPISGHRSVSWYQQTPGQGLQFLFEYFSETQRNKGNFPGRFSGRQFSNSRSEMNVSTLELGDSALYLCASSPGQAPGYTFGSGTRLTVV.

V usage is TRBV28 and J usage is TRBJ2-7; a possible D gene is TRBD1 (7 bases). Per germline, CDR1 MDHEN and CDR2 SYDVKM. Trimming shortened V by 5 bases and J by 4 bases, and 24 bases separated the two germline ends. The CDR3 has 17 residues. The CDR3 coding sequence is TGTGCCAGCAGTGCGGGACAGATATTAATATGGGATTACGAGCAGTACTTC. It is translated as CASSAGQILIWDYEQYF.